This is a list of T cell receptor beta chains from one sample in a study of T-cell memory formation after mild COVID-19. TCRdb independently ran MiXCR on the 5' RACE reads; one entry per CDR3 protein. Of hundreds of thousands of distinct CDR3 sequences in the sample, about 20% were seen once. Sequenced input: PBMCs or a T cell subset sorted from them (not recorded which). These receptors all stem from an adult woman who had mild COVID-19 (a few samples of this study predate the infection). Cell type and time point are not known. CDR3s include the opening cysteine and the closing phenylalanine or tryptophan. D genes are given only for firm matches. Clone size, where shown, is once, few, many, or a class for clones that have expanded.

CASSDRARINIQYF	TGTGCCAGCAGTGACAGGGCCCGTATAAACATTCAGTACTTC	TRBV2	TRBJ2-4	.	.
CASSYSRQGSYNEQFF	TGTGCCAGCAGCTACTCTCGACAGGGTTCCTACAATGAGCAGTTCTTC	TRBV4-2	TRBJ2-1	few	TRBD1
CASSGGLVSSNEQFF	TGTGCCAGCAGCGGAGGACTAGTCTCCTCCAATGAGCAGTTCTTC	TRBV11-3	TRBJ2-1	.	TRBD2
CASSLTGLAGGHYSGELFF	TGTGCCAGCAGTTTAACGGGACTAGCGGGGGGGCACTATAGCGGGGAGCTGTTTTTT	TRBV6-5	TRBJ2-2	few	TRBD2
CASSLRAGDYEQYF	TGTGCCAGCAGCTTGAGAGCGGGAGACTACGAGCAGTACTTC	TRBV5-5	TRBJ2-7	few	TRBD2
CASSEWGGKMGETQYF	TGTGCCAGCAGTGAATGGGGAGGGAAAATGGGAGAGACCCAGTACTTC	TRBV25-1	TRBJ2-5	few	TRBD2
CASFSTTAGYGYTF	TGTGCCAGCTTCAGTACTACGGCGGGCTATGGCTACACCTTC	TRBV27	TRBJ1-2	.	.
CASSSGQGLDQPQHF	TGTGCCAGTAGTTCAGGACAGGGCTTAGATCAGCCCCAGCATTTT	TRBV19	TRBJ1-5	.	TRBD1
CASSPDFSLHYEQYF	TGTGCCAGCAGTCCGGACTTCAGCCTCCACTACGAGCAGTACTTC	TRBV2	TRBJ2-7	.	.
CASSFTGGDQPQHF	TGCGCCAGCAGCTTTACAGGGGGCGATCAGCCCCAGCATTTT	TRBV5-1	TRBJ1-5	few	TRBD1
CASSLERTGYSPLHF	TGTGCCAGCAGCTTGGAGCGGACAGGGTACTCACCCCTCCACTTT	TRBV5-5	TRBJ1-6	.	TRBD1
CASSSTRRANEKLFF	TGTGCCAGCAGCTCGACCCGGCGGGCTAATGAAAAACTGTTTTTT	TRBV7-2	TRBJ1-4	.	.
CASSQGLRTGEGYTF	TGCGCCAGCAGCCAAGGTTTGCGTACAGGGGAAGGCTACACCTTC	TRBV4-1	TRBJ1-2	.	TRBD1
CASSQDDSRSLKNIQYF	TGCGCCAGCAGCCAAGATGATTCGCGATCCCTCAAAAACATTCAGTACTTC	TRBV4-1	TRBJ2-4	few	.
CASSYSTGGLNTF	TGTGCCAGCAGTTACTCTACAGGGGGCCTTAACACCTTC	TRBV6-2/TRBV6-3	TRBJ1-2	.	TRBD1
CASSLSRANEQFF	TGTGCCAGCAGCTTAAGCAGGGCCAATGAGCAGTTCTTC	TRBV7-9	TRBJ2-1	many	.
CAWSVDEADEQYF	TGTGCCTGGAGTGTAGACGAAGCAGACGAGCAGTACTTC	TRBV30	TRBJ2-7	few	.
CASTPGGREQFF	TGTGCCAGCACCCCGGGGGGCCGTGAGCAGTTCTTC	TRBV12-3/TRBV12-4	TRBJ2-1	once	.
CASSVAWESTDTQYF	TGTGCCAGCAGCGTAGCCTGGGAAAGCACAGATACGCAGTATTTT	TRBV9	TRBJ2-3	.	.
CSASSSGAAGDTQYF	TGCAGTGCTAGCTCCAGCGGGGCCGCAGGGGATACGCAGTATTTT	TRBV20-1	TRBJ2-3	few	TRBD2
CASTPGGLDTEAFF	TGCGCCAGCACCCCCGGGGGGCTGGACACTGAAGCTTTCTTT	TRBV5-1	TRBJ1-1	few	.
CASSNPSYDGNTGELFF	TGTGCCAGCAGCAACCCGTCCTACGACGGGAACACCGGGGAGCTGTTTTTT	TRBV7-9	TRBJ2-2	few	.
CASSLDSTRNIQYF	TGTGCCAGCAGCTTAGATTCGACAAGAAACATTCAGTACTTC	TRBV7-9	TRBJ2-4	few	.
CASSLGLGYNQPQHF	TGTGCCAGCAGCTTAGGGTTGGGGTACAATCAGCCCCAGCATTTT	TRBV7-2	TRBJ1-5	.	.
CASSPRRARGRTDTQYF	TGTGCCAGCAGCCCCCGCCGCGCTAGGGGCCGCACAGATACGCAGTATTTT	TRBV7-9	TRBJ2-3	.	.
CASSSGTGKGLSGANVLTF	TGTGCCAGCAGTTCGGGGACAGGGAAAGGCCTCTCTGGGGCCAACGTCCTGACTTTC	TRBV7-8	TRBJ2-6	many	TRBD1
CASLRQGGLEAFF	TGTGCCAGCCTAAGACAGGGAGGACTTGAAGCTTTCTTT	TRBV2	TRBJ1-1	.	TRBD1
CASSRGQLQPQHF	TGTGCCAGCAGCAGGGGACAGCTTCAGCCCCAGCATTTT	TRBV5-6	TRBJ1-5	few	TRBD1
CATSTLGTGNSPLHF	TGTGCCACCAGCACCCTAGGGACAGGGAATTCACCCCTCCACTTT	TRBV15	TRBJ1-6	few	TRBD1
CASSLGTGGGNQPQHF	TGCGCCAGCAGCCTAGGGACAGGTGGAGGCAATCAGCCCCAGCATTTT	TRBV5-1	TRBJ1-5	few	TRBD1
CASSLYLAGSTDTQYF	TGTGCCAGCAGCTTATACCTGGCGGGTAGCACAGATACGCAGTATTTT	TRBV7-9	TRBJ2-3	few	.
CASSGQTTYEQYF	TGTGCCAGCAGTGGACAGACCACCTACGAGCAGTACTTC	TRBV13	TRBJ2-7	few	.
CASSYKYINYGYTF	TGTGCCAGCAGTTACAAGTACATAAACTATGGCTACACCTTC	TRBV6-6	TRBJ1-2	few	.
CATKGTGGSYEQYF	TGTGCCACCAAGGGGACAGGGGGCTCATACGAGCAGTACTTC	TRBV15	TRBJ2-7	once	TRBD1
CSARADRGYYGYTF	TGCAGTGCTAGAGCAGACAGGGGATACTATGGCTACACCTTC	TRBV20-1	TRBJ1-2	few	TRBD1
CASSFWGVGEQFF	TGTGCCAGCAGTTTCTGGGGGGTTGGTGAGCAGTTCTTC	TRBV12-3/TRBV12-4	TRBJ2-1	.	.
CATSSPFGYGYTF	TGTGCCACCAGCAGCCCATTCGGCTATGGCTACACCTTC	TRBV15	TRBJ1-2	few	.
CASSVASGPYEQYF	TGTGCCAGCAGCGTAGCTAGCGGCCCCTACGAGCAGTACTTC	TRBV9	TRBJ2-7	many	TRBD2
CASSLRTSSGGEQFF	TGTGCCAGCAGCTTGAGGACTAGCTCCGGCGGGGAGCAGTTCTTC	TRBV5-5	TRBJ2-1	few	TRBD2
CASTLAGGAEYGYTF	TGCGCCAGCACTCTTGCCGGGGGCGCGGAGTATGGCTACACCTTC	TRBV5-1	TRBJ1-2	.	.
CASSFRTSGYEQYF	TGTGCCAGCAGCTTCCGGACTAGCGGCTACGAGCAGTACTTC	TRBV7-8	TRBJ2-7	few	TRBD2
CASSPRPAGGQVNEQFF	TGCGCCAGCAGCCCCCGCCCTGCGGGGGGGCAGGTCAATGAGCAGTTCTTC	TRBV5-1	TRBJ2-1	many	TRBD2
CASSQDEGGRETQYF	TGTGCCAGCAGCCAAGACGAGGGGGGCAGAGAGACCCAGTACTTC	TRBV4-2	TRBJ2-5	few	.
CASSLIPGQEFNTQYF	TGCGCCAGCAGCTTGATTCCGGGACAGGAATTTAATACGCAGTATTTT	TRBV5-1	TRBJ2-3	few	TRBD1
CASSFTGTSGTDTQYF	TGTGCCAGCAGCTTTACCGGGACTAGCGGGACAGATACGCAGTATTTT	TRBV5-5	TRBJ2-3	few	TRBD2
CASSSTGLAGEMSYNEQFF	TGTGCCAGCAGTTCGACGGGACTAGCGGGAGAGATGTCCTACAATGAGCAGTTCTTC	TRBV6-2/TRBV6-3	TRBJ2-1	.	TRBD2
CASSGQMDSQETQYF	TGTGCCAGCAGCGGCCAGATGGACAGCCAAGAGACCCAGTACTTC	TRBV3-1	TRBJ2-5	few	.
CASSSGVGSSYNEQFF	TGCGCCAGCAGCTCGGGGGTAGGGAGCTCCTACAATGAGCAGTTCTTC	TRBV5-1	TRBJ2-1	.	.
CASSLAGIGSTEAFF	TGTGCCAGCAGCTTAGCGGGCATCGGGAGCACTGAAGCTTTCTTT	TRBV7-6	TRBJ1-1	.	.
CAWEPGQGSTGELFF	TGTGCCTGGGAACCGGGACAGGGTAGCACCGGGGAGCTGTTTTTT	TRBV30	TRBJ2-2	.	TRBD1
CASSSTAKNIQYF	TGCGCCAGCAGCTCGACAGCCAAAAACATTCAGTACTTC	TRBV5-1	TRBJ2-4	many	.
CASSLAGQQFF	TGCGCCAGCAGCTTGGCCGGACAGCAGTTCTTC	TRBV5-1	TRBJ2-1	many	.
CSARDLASGKVGDTQYF	TGCAGTGCTAGAGATCTAGCTAGCGGGAAGGTTGGAGATACGCAGTATTTT	TRBV20-1	TRBJ2-3	.	TRBD2
CASSPGPSGANEKLFF	TGCGCCAGCAGCCCGGGCCCCTCAGGGGCTAATGAAAAACTGTTTTTT	TRBV5-1	TRBJ1-4	few	.
CASSYLRQGAGEQYF	TGTGCCAGCAGTTACCTACGACAGGGGGCGGGAGAGCAGTACTTC	TRBV6-5	TRBJ2-7	.	TRBD1
CATSRPGRGQFF	TGTGCCACCAGCCGACCCGGGAGAGGGCAGTTCTTC	TRBV15	TRBJ2-1	few	.
CASSQFTDTQYF	TGCGCCAGCAGCCAGTTCACAGATACGCAGTATTTT	TRBV4-1	TRBJ2-3	few	.
CASSYTGVEQYF	TGTGCCAGCAGCTACACAGGGGTCGAGCAGTACTTC	TRBV11-2	TRBJ2-7	few	TRBD1
CSVGGGGLYTSYNEQFF	TGCAGCGTTGGAGGCGGGGGGTTATACACCTCCTACAATGAGCAGTTCTTC	TRBV29-1	TRBJ2-1	few	TRBD2